What follows describes a single T cell receptor beta chain. Antigen specificity is unknown. CDR3 regions of TCR beta were amplified from RNA transcripts. RT-PCR in the first round used HTBI primers; a second-round multiplex PCR followed. TCRdb re-called the multiplex PCR reads with MiXCR, one entry per CDR3 protein. This sample has hundreds of thousands of distinct CDR3 sequences, with about 40% found just once. This specimen belongs to a study of Graves' ophthalmopathy and Graves' hyperthyroidism. CDR1 and CDR2 from the germline V gene are SGHNT and YYREEE (reference sequence). The CDR3 length is 13 residues. Trimming left V 4 bases short and J 4 bases short, with 9 bases between. Whole-study results and caveats: A 13-signature model separated ophthalmopathy from stable hyperthyroidism, about 90% sensitivity, approximately 80% specificity.

The chain joins TRBV5-4 to TRBJ1-5; D not resolved. Sequencing input: peripheral blood. The TCR was taken from an adult man with Graves' ophthalmopathy. The CDR3 bases are TGTGCCAGCAGCCCTTCGTGGAATCAGCCCCAGCATTTT. This translates into CASSPSWNQPQHF.